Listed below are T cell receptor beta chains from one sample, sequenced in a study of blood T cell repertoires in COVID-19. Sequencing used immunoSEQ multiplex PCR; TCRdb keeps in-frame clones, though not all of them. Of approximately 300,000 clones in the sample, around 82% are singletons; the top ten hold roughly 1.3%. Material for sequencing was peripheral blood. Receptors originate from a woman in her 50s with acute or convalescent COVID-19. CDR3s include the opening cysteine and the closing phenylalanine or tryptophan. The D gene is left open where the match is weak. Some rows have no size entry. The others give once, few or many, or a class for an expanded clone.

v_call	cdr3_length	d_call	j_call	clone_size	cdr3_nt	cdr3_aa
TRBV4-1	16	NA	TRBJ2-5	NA	TGCGCCAGCAGCCAAGATCCATGGCAGGGCCAAGAGACCCAGTACTTC	CASSQDPWQGQETQYF
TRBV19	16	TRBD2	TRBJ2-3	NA	TGTGCCAGTAGTACGCCCTTTAGCGGGAGGACAGATACGCAGTATTTT	CASSTPFSGRTDTQYF
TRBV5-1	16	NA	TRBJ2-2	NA	TGCGCCAGCAGCTTGGGGACAGCCGCGAACACCGGGGAGCTGTTTTTT	CASSLGTAANTGELFF
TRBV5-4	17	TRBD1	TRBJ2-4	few	TGTGCCAGCAGCCTCCAGACAGGGTCGGATGCCAAAAACATTCAGTACTTC	CASSLQTGSDAKNIQYF
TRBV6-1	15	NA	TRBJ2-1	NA	TGTGCCAGCAGTGAGGCGGGGGCCGAATACAATGAGCAGTTCTTC	CASSEAGAEYNEQFF
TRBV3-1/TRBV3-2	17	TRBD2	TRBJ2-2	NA	TGTGCCAGCAGCCATAAGGGTAGCGGGAGGGACACCGGGGAGCTGTTTTTT	CASSHKGSGRDTGELFF
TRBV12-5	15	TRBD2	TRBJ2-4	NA	TGTGCTAGTGGTTTGGGCACTAGCGGAGAAAACATTCAGTACTTC	CASGLGTSGENIQYF
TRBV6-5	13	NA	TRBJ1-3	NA	TGTGCCAGCTCTCTGGACAGCGGAAACACCATATATTTT	CASSLDSGNTIYF
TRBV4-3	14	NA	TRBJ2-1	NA	TGCGCCAGCAGCCAAGGGCGGGATTACAATGAGCAGTTCTTC	CASSQGRDYNEQFF
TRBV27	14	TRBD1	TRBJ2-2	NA	TGTGCCAGCAGTTTAAACAGGGGGCCCGGGGAGCTGTTTTTT	CASSLNRGPGELFF
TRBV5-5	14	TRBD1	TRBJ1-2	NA	TGTGCCAGCAGCTTTACAGGGGGCGCGAGGAGCTACACCTTC	CASSFTGGARSYTF
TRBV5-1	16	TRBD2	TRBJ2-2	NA	TGCGCCAGCAGCTTAACGGGACTAAGATTCACCGGGGAGCTGTTTTTT	CASSLTGLRFTGELFF
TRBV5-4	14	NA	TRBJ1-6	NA	TGTGCCAGCAGCTCCTGGGAGAGGGCCTCACCCCTCCACTTT	CASSSWERASPLHF
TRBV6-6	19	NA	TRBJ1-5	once	TGTGCCAGCAGTCCCCGGGGCAGGGGAACAAATCTGGGGTTTCAGCCCCAGCATTTT	CASSPRGRGTNLGFQPQHF
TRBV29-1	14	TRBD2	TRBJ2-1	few	TGCAGCGCCGAACTAGCGGTCAAGGGCAATGAGCAGTTCTTC	CSAELAVKGNEQFF
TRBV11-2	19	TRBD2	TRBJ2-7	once	TGTGCCAGCAGCTTCCAACTAGCGGGAGGGCCAGGAGCCTCCTACGAGCAGTACTTC	CASSFQLAGGPGASYEQYF
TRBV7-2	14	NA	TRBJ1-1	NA	TGTGCCAGCAGCTCCCGTCTTGGACAAAGCGGGGCTTTCTTT	CASSSRLGQSGAFF
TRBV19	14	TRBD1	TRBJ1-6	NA	TGTGCCAGTAGTCAACAGGGGGTGAGTTCACCCCTCCACTTT	CASSQQGVSSPLHF